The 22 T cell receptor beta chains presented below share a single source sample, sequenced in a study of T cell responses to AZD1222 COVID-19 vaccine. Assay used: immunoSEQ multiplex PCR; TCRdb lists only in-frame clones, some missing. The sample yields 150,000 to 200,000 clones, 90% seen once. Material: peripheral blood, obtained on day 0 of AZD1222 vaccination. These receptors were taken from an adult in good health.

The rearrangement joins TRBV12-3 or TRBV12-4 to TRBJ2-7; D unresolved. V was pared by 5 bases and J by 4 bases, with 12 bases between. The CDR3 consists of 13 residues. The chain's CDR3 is CASSLRTDYEQYF. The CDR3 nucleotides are TGTGCCAGCAGTCTACGGACCGATTACGAGCAGTACTTC.

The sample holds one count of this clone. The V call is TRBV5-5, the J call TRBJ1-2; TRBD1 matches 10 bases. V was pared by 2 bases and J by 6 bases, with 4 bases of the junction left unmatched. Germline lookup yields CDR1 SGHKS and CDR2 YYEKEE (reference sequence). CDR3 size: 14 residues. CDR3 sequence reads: CASSFRTGGNGYTF. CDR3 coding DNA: TGTGCCAGCAGCTTTAGGACAGGGGGAAATGGCTACACCTTC. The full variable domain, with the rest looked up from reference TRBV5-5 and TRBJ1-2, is DAGVTQSPTHLIKTRGQQVTLRCSPISGHKSVSWYQQVLGQGPQFIFQYYEKEERGRGNFPDRFSARQFPNYSSELNVNALLLGDSALYLCASSFRTGGNGYTFGSGTRLTVV.

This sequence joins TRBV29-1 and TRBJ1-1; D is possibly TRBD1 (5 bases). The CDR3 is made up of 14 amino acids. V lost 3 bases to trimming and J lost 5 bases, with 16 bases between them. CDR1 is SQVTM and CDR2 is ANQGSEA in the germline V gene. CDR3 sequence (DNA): TGCAGCGTTGAGTTATGGGACTCGTCTACTGAAGCTTTCTTT. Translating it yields CSVELWDSSTEAFF. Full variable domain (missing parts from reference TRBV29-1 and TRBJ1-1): SAVISQKPSRDICQRGTSLTIQCQVDSQVTMMFWYRQQPGQSLTLIATANQGSEATYESGFVIDKFPISRPNLTFSTLTVSNMSPEDSSIYLCSVELWDSSTEAFFGQGTRLTVV.

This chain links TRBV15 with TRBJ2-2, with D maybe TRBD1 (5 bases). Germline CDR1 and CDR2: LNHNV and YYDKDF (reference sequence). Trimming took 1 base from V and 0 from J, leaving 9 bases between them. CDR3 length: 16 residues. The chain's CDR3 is CATSRGAQANTGELFF. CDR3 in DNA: TGTGCCACCAGCAGAGGTGCACAGGCGAACACCGGGGAGCTGTTTTTT. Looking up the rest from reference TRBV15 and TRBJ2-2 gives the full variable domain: DAMVIQNPRYQVTQFGKPVTLSCSQTLNHNVMYWYQQKSSQAPKLLFHYYDKDFNNEADTPDNFQSRRPNTSFCFLDIRSPGLGDTAMYLCATSRGAQANTGELFFGEGSRLTVL.

CDR3 nucleotides: TGTGCCAGCAGCTCATTCGGCAGGTTGGATGAAAAACTGTTTTTT. Amino acid sequence: CASSSFGRLDEKLFF. The chain employs TRBV11-1 and TRBJ1-4; D gene unclear. The V gene's germline CDR1 is SGHAT and CDR2 FQDESV (reference sequence). V shed 4 bases and J shed 6 bases, with 15 bases lying between them. The CDR3 consists of 15 residues.

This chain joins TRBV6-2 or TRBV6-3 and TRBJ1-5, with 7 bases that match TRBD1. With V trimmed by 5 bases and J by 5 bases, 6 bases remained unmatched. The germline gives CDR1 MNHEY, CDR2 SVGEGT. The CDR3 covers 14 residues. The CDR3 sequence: CASSHVQGDQPQHF. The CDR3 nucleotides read TGTGCCAGCAGTCATGTCCAGGGGGATCAGCCCCAGCATTTT.

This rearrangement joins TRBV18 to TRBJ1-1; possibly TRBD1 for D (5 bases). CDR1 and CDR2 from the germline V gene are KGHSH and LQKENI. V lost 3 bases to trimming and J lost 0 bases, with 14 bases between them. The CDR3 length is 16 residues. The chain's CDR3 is CASSPGRAGLNTEAFF. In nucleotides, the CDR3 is TGTGCCAGCTCACCCGGGCGGGCAGGGTTGAACACTGAAGCTTTCTTT.

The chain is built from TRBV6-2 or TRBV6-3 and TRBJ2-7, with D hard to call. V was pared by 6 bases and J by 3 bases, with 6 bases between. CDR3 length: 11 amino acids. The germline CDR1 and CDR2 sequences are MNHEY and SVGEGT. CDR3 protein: CASSLNYEQYF. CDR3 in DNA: TGTGCCAGCAGCCTAAACTACGAGCAGTACTTC.

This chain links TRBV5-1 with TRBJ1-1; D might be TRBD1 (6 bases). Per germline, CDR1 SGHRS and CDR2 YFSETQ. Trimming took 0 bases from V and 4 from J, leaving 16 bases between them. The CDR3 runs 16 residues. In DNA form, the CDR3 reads TGCGCCAGCAGCTTGGAAGGGACACTAAGTGGCACTGAAGCTTTCTTT. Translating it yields CASSLEGTLSGTEAFF. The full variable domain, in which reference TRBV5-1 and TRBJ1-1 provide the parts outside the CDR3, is KAGVTQTPRYLIKTRGQQVTLSCSPISGHRSVSWYQQTPGQGLQFLFEYFSETQRNKGNFPGRFSGRQFSNSRSEMNVSTLELGDSALYLCASSLEGTLSGTEAFFGQGTRLTVV.

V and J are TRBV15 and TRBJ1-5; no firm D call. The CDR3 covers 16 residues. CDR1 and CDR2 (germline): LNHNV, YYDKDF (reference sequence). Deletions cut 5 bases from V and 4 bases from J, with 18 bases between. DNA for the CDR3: TGTGCCACCAGCGCCCCGAGGACCGGTCGAAATCAGCCCCAGCATTTT. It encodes CATSAPRTGRNQPQHF.

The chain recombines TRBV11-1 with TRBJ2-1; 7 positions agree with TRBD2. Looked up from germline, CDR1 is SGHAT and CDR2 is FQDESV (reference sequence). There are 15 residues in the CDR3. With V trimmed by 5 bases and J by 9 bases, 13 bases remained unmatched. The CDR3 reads CASSPTIGGYREQFF. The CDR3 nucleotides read TGTGCCAGCAGCCCCACGATCGGGGGGTACCGTGAGCAGTTCTTC.

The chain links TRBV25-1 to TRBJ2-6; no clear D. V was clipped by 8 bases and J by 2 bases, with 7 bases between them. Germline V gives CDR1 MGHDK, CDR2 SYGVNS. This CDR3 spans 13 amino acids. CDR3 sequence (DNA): TGTGCCAGCGGATACACTGGGGCCAACGTCCTGACTTTC. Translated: CASGYTGANVLTF.

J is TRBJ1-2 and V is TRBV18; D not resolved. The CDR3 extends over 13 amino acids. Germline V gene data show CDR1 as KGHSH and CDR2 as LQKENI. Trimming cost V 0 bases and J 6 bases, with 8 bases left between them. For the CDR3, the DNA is TGTGCCAGCTCACCACCCGTTGAGGATGGCTACACCTTC. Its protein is CASSPPVEDGYTF. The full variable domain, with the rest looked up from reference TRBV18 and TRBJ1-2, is NAGVMQNPRHLVRRRGQEARLRCSPMKGHSHVYWYRQLPEEGLKFMVYLQKENIIDESGMPKERFSAEFPKEGPSILRIQQVVRGDSAAYFCASSPPVEDGYTFGSGTRLTVV.

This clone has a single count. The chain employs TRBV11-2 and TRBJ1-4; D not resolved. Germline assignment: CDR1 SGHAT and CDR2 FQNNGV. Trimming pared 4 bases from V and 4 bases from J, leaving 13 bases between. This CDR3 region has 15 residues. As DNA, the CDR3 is TGTGCCAGCAGCTCCTCTAAAGCCAGTAATGAAAAACTGTTTTTT. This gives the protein CASSSSKASNEKLFF.

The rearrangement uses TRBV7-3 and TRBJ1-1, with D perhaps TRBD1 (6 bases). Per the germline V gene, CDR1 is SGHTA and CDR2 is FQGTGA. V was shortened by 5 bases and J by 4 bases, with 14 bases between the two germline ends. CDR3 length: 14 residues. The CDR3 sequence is CASSLNRVGTEAFF. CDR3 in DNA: TGTGCCAGCAGCCTAAACAGGGTCGGCACTGAAGCTTTCTTT. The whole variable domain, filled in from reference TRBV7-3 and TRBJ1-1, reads GAGVSQTPSNKVTEKGKYVELRCDPISGHTALYWYRQSLGQGPEFLIYFQGTGAADDSGLPNDRFFAVRPEGSVSTLKIQRTERGDSAVYLCASSLNRVGTEAFFGQGTRLTVV.

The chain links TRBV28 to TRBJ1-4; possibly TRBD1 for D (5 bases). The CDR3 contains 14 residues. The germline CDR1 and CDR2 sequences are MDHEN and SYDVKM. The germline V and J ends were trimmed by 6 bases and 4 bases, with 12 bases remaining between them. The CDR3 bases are TGTGCCAGCAGCCTTGGACAACTTAATGAAAAACTGTTTTTT. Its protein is CASSLGQLNEKLFF.

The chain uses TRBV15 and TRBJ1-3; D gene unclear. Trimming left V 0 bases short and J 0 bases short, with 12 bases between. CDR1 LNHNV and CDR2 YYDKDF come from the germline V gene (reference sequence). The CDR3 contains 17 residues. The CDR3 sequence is CATSRDMGSASGNTIYF. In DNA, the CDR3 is TGTGCCACCAGCAGAGATATGGGATCAGCCTCTGGAAACACCATATATTTT.

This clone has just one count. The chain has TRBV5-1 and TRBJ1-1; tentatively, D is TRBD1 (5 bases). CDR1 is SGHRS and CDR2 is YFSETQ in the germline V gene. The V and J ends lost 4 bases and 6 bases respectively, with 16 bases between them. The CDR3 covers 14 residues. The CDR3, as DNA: TGCGCCAGCAGCCGGGCGGCAGGGATCCCTGAAGCTTTCTTT. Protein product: CASSRAAGIPEAFF.

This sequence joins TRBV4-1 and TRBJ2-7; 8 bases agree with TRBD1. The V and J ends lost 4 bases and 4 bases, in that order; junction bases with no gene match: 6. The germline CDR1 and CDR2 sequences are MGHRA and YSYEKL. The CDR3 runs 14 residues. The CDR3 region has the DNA TGCGCCAGCAGCCGGGTGGGACAGGTGTACGAGCAGTACTTC. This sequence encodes CASSRVGQVYEQYF.

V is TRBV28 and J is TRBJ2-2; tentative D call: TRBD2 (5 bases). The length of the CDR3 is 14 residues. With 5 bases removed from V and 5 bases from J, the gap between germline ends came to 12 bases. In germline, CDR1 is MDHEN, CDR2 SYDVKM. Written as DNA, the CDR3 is TGTGCCAGCAGTAGACTACCCGAGACCGGGGAGCTGTTTTTT. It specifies CASSRLPETGELFF. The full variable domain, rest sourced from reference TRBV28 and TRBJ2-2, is DVKVTQSSRYLVKRTGEKVFLECVQDMDHENMFWYRQDPGLGLRLIYFSYDVKMKEKGDIPEGYSVSREKKERFSLILESASTNQTSMYLCASSRLPETGELFFGEGSRLTVL.

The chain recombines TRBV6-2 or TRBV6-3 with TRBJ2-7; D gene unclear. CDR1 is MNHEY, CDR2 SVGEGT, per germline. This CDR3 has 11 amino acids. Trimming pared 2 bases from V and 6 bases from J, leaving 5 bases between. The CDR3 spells CASSYIAEQYF. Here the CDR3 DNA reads TGTGCCAGCAGTTACATAGCCGAGCAGTACTTC.

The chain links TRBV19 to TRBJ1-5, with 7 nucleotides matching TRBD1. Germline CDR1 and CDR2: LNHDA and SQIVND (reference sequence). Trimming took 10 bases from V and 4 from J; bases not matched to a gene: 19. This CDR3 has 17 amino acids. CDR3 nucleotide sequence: TGTGCCACTGCGCAGCGCGGGCAGACAGGGCTAAATCAGCCCCAGCATTTT. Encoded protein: CATAQRGQTGLNQPQHF.